The entry below describes one T cell receptor (beta chain). Its antigen remains unidentified. Per-nucleotide qualities are absent, and no much larger clonotype sits a single base away. The record originates from a study of cytomegalovirus exposure and HLA in healthy donors (dated by TCRdb to about 2017). Background on the whole study: According to a later analysis, the roughly 130 validation repertoires were produced on the same platform as the approximately 690 repertoires of the first cohort. The study aimed to test whether signatures of past pathogen exposure could be identified by cataloging public T cell receptors. In addition to the first cohort of roughly 670 subjects, a separate validation cohort of around 110 different subjects was used. The study combined high-throughput TCR immunosequencing, statistical association of individual TCRs with disease status, and machine learning to predict cytomegalovirus infection status.

The CDR3 sequence holds 18 residues, the cysteine and phenylalanine included. The read is trimmed to its CDR3 DNA, 54 bases read in frame from base 1. CDR1 and CDR2 are read off the germline V gene as SGHRS and YFSETQ. V trim: 2 bases; J trim: 0 bases; unmatched bases: 9. The donors were included in the validation cohort of some 120 subjects, a group kept apart from the roughly 670-subject first cohort. General findings and caveats noted by the study authors: The study gave a list of over 150 TCR beta chains associated with cytomegalovirus. The authors suggested that the approach could potentially be generalized to other disease states and immunological phenotypes. The validation cohort had no HLA typing available for a later analysis, so co-occurrence within that cohort was assessed over all 120 or so repertoires. While some public TCRs were present in many individuals, most TCR sequences turned up only very rarely across donors. A later analysis found that TCRs clustered in the first cohort also tended to co-occur in the approximately 120 validation repertoires, with about 94% of cluster scores above 0. In vitro tests confirmed that a few of the cytomegalovirus-associated TCR beta chains recognize cytomegalovirus antigens. The classifier was reported to diagnose cytomegalovirus status with high specificity and sensitivity in both the original cohort and the validation cohort.

Libraries were prepared through the immunoSEQ multiplex PCR assay. The study's own analysis went as follows. A statistical classification framework was built for diagnosing cytomegalovirus status from the catalog of TCR beta chain sequences. TCRdb took over this immuneACCESS table, retaining in-frame rearrangements with V and J assigned. Such tables are incomplete; in checked studies, under half of the missing clones stem from an unresolved V gene, and the remainder is unexplained. V, J and clone size reflect that table, while D and trimming were determined from the DNA. For this sample the table gives approximately 58,000 clones, of which around 95% were detected only once. The ten biggest clones cover around 5.5% of the sample.

Recombination connected TRBV5-1 to TRBJ2-7, with 12 bases aligning to TRBD2. Sequencing was performed on PBMCs. The clonotype comes from a woman aged 18-29 years in good health and CMV-seropositive. The CDR3 region: CASSLLTSGRGFSYEQYF. The DNA reads TGCGCCAGCAGCTTATTGACTAGCGGGAGAGGGTTCTCCTACGAGCAGTACTTC.